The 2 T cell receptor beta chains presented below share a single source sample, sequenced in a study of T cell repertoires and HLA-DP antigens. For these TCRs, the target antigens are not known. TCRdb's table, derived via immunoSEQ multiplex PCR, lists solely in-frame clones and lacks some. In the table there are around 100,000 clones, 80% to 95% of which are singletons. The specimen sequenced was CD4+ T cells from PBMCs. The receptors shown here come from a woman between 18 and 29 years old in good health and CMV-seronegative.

The CDR3 loop is CASSQDRNYGYTF. In nucleotides, the CDR3 is TGCGCCAGCAGCCAAGACAGGAACTATGGCTACACCTTC. The gene calls are TRBV4-3 and TRBJ1-2, with D unresolved. Germline V gives CDR1 LGHNA, CDR2 YSLEER. This CDR3 contains 13 residues. Trimming left V 0 bases short and J 2 bases short, with 4 bases between.

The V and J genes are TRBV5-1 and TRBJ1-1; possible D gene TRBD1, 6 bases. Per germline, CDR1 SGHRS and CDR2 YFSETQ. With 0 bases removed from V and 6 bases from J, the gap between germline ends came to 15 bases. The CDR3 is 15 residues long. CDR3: CASSLDTGLFSEAFF. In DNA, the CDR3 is TGCGCCAGCAGCTTGGACACAGGGCTCTTTTCTGAAGCTTTCTTT.